Each of the 28 T cell receptor beta chains below was sequenced from the same sample in a study of T cells in Graves' hyperthyroidism and ophthalmopathy. What was amplified from RNA transcripts were TCR beta CDR3 regions. The HTBI set primed first-round TCR CDR3 RT-PCR. TCRdb fed the multiplex PCR reads into MiXCR, producing one record per CDR3 protein. The data contain fewer than 300,000 distinct CDR3 sequences, approximately 16% of them seen just once; the ten biggest clones take up over 30%. Specimen: blood. Source of these receptors: a woman in her fifties or sixties with Graves' hyperthyroidism that later progressed to Graves' ophthalmopathy.

This clonotype was observed at least ten times. V and J are TRBV7-2 and TRBJ1-3; no definite D call. CDR3 length equals 15 residues. V lost 1 base, J lost 0 bases, and 7 bases lay in between. Germline loops: CDR1 SGHTA, CDR2 FQGNSA. The CDR3 spells CASSLGVTSGNTIYF. CDR3 DNA: TGTGCCAGCAGCTTAGGGGTGACCTCTGGAAACACCATATATTTT.

This clonotype occurred many times. The chain links TRBV12-3 or TRBV12-4 to TRBJ2-7, with a possible D match to TRBD1 (5 bases). The V gene lost 0 bases and the J gene lost 5 bases, with 8 bases spanning the gap. The CDR3 length is 13 residues. The DNA for the CDR3 is TGTGCCAGCAGTTTAGCCCCCAGGGACGAGCAGTACTTC. As protein: CASSLAPRDEQYF.

This clonotype was counted at least ten times. V and J are TRBV20-1 and TRBJ1-1; a weak D match, TRBD1 (5 bases). The CDR3 has 18 amino acids. Trimming removed 6 bases from V and 0 bases from J, with 26 bases in between. The germline V gene has CDR1 DFQATT and CDR2 SNEGSKA (reference sequence). This CDR3 is CSAPLPGAGSPMNTEAFF. CDR3 DNA: TGCAGTGCCCCCCTGCCCGGGGCCGGCAGCCCGATGAACACTGAAGCTTTCTTT.

The chain employs TRBV7-9 and TRBJ1-3; D is ambiguous. Looked up from germline, CDR1 is SEHNR and CDR2 is FQNEAQ (reference sequence). The CDR3 sequence is 14 residues long. V was cut by 1 base and J by 0 bases, with 4 bases left in between. CDR3 sequence (DNA): TGTGCCAGCAGCTTAGGGAGCTCTGGAAACACCATATATTTT. It encodes CASSLGSSGNTIYF.

This clonotype was seen at least ten times. V usage is TRBV27 and J usage is TRBJ2-7, with unresolved D. Looked up from germline, CDR1 is MNHEY and CDR2 is SMNVEV (reference sequence). The ends were cut back, 5 bases at V and 3 bases at J, with 11 bases in the middle. The CDR3 runs to 13 residues. CDR3 nucleotides: TGTGCCAGCAGTGTAGACTGGGGCTACGAGCAGTACTTC. It codes for CASSVDWGYEQYF.

This clonotype was detected ten times or more. The chain couples TRBV7-9 to TRBJ2-1, with D possibly matching TRBD1 (6 bases). The CDR3 is 10 amino acids. The germline V and J ends were trimmed by 6 bases and 14 bases, with 11 bases remaining between them. Germline V gene sequence: CDR1 SEHNR, CDR2 FQNEAQ (reference sequence). The CDR3 region is CASSTGIEFF. The DNA for the CDR3 is TGTGCCAGCAGTACAGGGATAGAGTTCTTC.

This clonotype was recorded many times. The chain combines TRBV5-1 with TRBJ2-1; no firm D call. The CDR3 covers 14 residues. V shed 7 bases and J shed 8 bases, with 19 bases lying between them. Germline V gene data show CDR1 as SGHRS and CDR2 as YFSETQ. In DNA, the CDR3 is TGCGCCAGCCAACGTTCGAAAGGAGTTGATGAGCAGTTCTTC. It encodes CASQRSKGVDEQFF.

This clonotype was seen many times. The chain has TRBV3-1 and TRBJ2-3; no clear D gene. The germline V gene encodes CDR1 LGHDT and CDR2 YNNKEL (reference sequence). Deletions cut 4 bases from V and 5 bases from J, with 13 bases between. The length of the CDR3 is 14 residues. CDR3 residues: CASSPLVTRDTQYF. The CDR3 DNA sequence: TGTGCCAGCAGCCCCTTGGTGACCCGAGATACGCAGTATTTT.

This clonotype has only one observation. The V call is TRBV11-2, the J call TRBJ2-1; tentatively, D is TRBD1 or TRBD2 (5 bases each). V lost 0 bases, J lost 7 bases, and 10 bases lay in between. The CDR3 totals 14 residues. Germline CDR1 SGHAT, CDR2 FQNNGV. The CDR3 nucleotides are TGTGCCAGCAGCTTAGATATGTGGGGGAATGAGCAGTTCTTC. Protein product: CASSLDMWGNEQFF. Full variable domain (missing parts from reference TRBV11-2 and TRBJ2-1): EAGVAQSPRYKIIEKRQSVAFWCNPISGHATLYWYQQILGQGPKLLIQFQNNGVVDDSQLPKDRFSAERLKGVDSTLKIQPAKLEDSAVYLCASSLDMWGNEQFFGPGTRLTVL.

This clonotype appeared many times. The chain is built from TRBV7-8 and TRBJ1-5; possible D gene TRBD1, 6 bases. This CDR3 region has 15 residues. Germline V CDR1 and CDR2: SGHVS, FQNEAQ. V lost 5 bases to trimming and J lost 4 bases, with 15 bases between them. CDR3 DNA: TGTGCCAGCAGCCCTCGGGACACGAAGAATCAGCCCCAGCATTTT. As protein: CASSPRDTKNQPQHF.

This clonotype was seen only a few times. The V gene is TRBV6-1, the J gene TRBJ1-4; tentatively, D is TRBD1 (5 bases). Trimming removed 8 bases at V and 0 bases at J, with 7 bases between. The CDR3 is 13 residues long. CDR1 and CDR2 (germline): MNHNS, SASEGT. CDR3: CASGGATNEKLFF. In DNA, the CDR3 is TGTGCCAGCGGGGGTGCAACTAATGAAAAACTGTTTTTT.

This clonotype was seen repeatedly, ten times or more. This rearrangement joins TRBV7-2 to TRBJ1-5, with D hard to call. Germline V gives CDR1 SGHTA, CDR2 FQGNSA. V shed 6 bases and J shed 2 bases, with 5 bases lying between them. The CDR3 consists of 12 residues. CDR3 protein: CASRKGNQPQHF. CDR3 coding DNA: TGTGCCAGCAGGAAAGGCAATCAGCCCCAGCATTTT.

Note on this clonotype: One base away lies a much larger clone, so this may be a sequencing read error. The chain is built from TRBV20-1 and TRBJ2-1; TRBD2 matches 10 bases. This CDR3 spans 16 amino acids. The germline gives CDR1 DFQATT, CDR2 SNEGSKA (reference sequence). The ends lost 3 bases at V and 12 bases at J; junction bases unmatched: 17. The CDR3 DNA reads TGCAGTGCTAGGGAATTCCTAGCGGGAGTTGACCATGGGCAGTTCTTC. It codes for CSAREFLAGVDHGQFF.

This clonotype was recorded a few times. The chain uses TRBV19 and TRBJ2-2; TRBD2 agrees at 7 bases. Germline V gives CDR1 LNHDA, CDR2 SQIVND (reference sequence). The CDR3 extends over 16 amino acids. V lost 4 bases to trimming and J lost 6 bases; unmatched junction nucleotides: 11. The CDR3 here is CASSTFTGRISGELFF. The CDR3 coding sequence is TGTGCCAGTAGTACCTTTACCGGGAGGATCTCCGGGGAGCTGTTTTTT.

This clonotype showed up many times. This chain uses TRBV28 with TRBJ1-4; D is unresolved. V was cut by 7 bases and J by 5 bases, with 14 bases left in between. CDR3 length: 14 residues. Germline V gene sequence: CDR1 MDHEN, CDR2 SYDVKM. The CDR3 here is CASIPGTRNEKLFF. CDR3 sequence (DNA): TGTGCCAGCATCCCGGGAACCCGGAATGAAAAACTGTTTTTT.

Points on this clonotype: It is likely a read error, because the conserved phenylalanine at the end of the CDR3 is missing. This chain joins TRBV28 and TRBJ2-7, with D unclear. CDR1 is MDHEN and CDR2 is SYDVKM in the germline V gene. The CDR3 loop spans 11 amino acids. V was pared by 4 bases and J by 4 bases, with 5 bases between. DNA of the CDR3: TGTGCCAGCAGTTCCGGGTACGAGCAGTACCTC. Translation: CASSSGYEQYL.

For this clonotype: This could be a read error, since a much larger clone is one nucleotide away. The J gene is TRBJ2-1, the V gene TRBV6-2 or TRBV6-3; TRBD2 might be the D (5 bases). Germline-derived CDR1 and CDR2 are MNHEY and SVGEGT. The CDR3 sequence is 11 residues long. V dropped 4 bases and J dropped 8 bases, with 6 bases sitting between them. This CDR3 is CASSLEDEQFF. In nucleotides, the CDR3 is TGTGCCAGCAGTTTGGAGGATGAGCAGTTCTTC.

This clonotype was counted at least ten times. The chain is built from TRBV20-1 and TRBJ2-7; D is possibly TRBD1 or TRBD2 (6 bases each). The CDR3 is 14 amino acids. Per germline, CDR1 DFQATT and CDR2 SNEGSKA (reference sequence). V lost 6 bases to trimming and J lost 4 bases, with 19 bases between them. The CDR3 DNA is TGCAGTGCCCCTAGACAGGAGGGGTATTACGAGCAGTACTTC. Its protein product is CSAPRQEGYYEQYF.

The chain links TRBV6-2 or TRBV6-3 to TRBJ1-1; unclear D gene. In germline, CDR1 is MNHEY, CDR2 SVGEGT. The CDR3 runs to 14 residues. The V and J ends lost 0 bases and 0 bases respectively, with 5 bases between them. This CDR3 is CASSYSDLNTEAFF. CDR3 sequence (DNA): TGTGCCAGCAGTTACTCGGACTTGAACACTGAAGCTTTCTTT.

This clonotype was seen repeatedly, ten times or more. This chain links TRBV5-1 with TRBJ2-7; 10 bases agree with TRBD1. The CDR3 has 14 amino acids. The germline V gene has CDR1 SGHRS and CDR2 YFSETQ. V lost 2 bases and J lost 3; bases outside the gene matches: 2. The CDR3 nucleotides read TGCGCCAGCAGCTTCGGGACAGGGGTCTACGAGCAGTACTTC. Translation gives CASSFGTGVYEQYF.

This clonotype was picked up many times. CDR3: CASTTGQGIFSETQYF. The CDR3, as DNA: TGTGCCAGCACCACGGGACAGGGTATTTTCTCGGAGACCCAGTACTTC. J is TRBJ2-5 and V is TRBV7-9, with 9 bases matching TRBD1. The V gene's germline CDR1 is SEHNR and CDR2 FQNEAQ (reference sequence). J lost 5 bases, V lost 7 bases, and 14 bases had no gene match. This CDR3 is 16 amino acids long.

This clonotype was recorded at least ten times. The chain employs TRBV5-1 and TRBJ1-1; D is uncertain. Trimming left V 4 bases short and J 1 base short, with 14 bases between. This CDR3 region has 15 residues. Per germline, CDR1 SGHRS and CDR2 YFSETQ. The CDR3: CASSPMPDRNTEAFF. The DNA for the CDR3 is TGCGCCAGCAGCCCAATGCCCGATAGGAACACTGAAGCTTTCTTT.

Ten or more counts support this clonotype. The rearrangement uses TRBV2 and TRBJ1-1; unclear D gene. V lost 1 base to trimming and J lost 2 bases, with 2 bases between them. CDR1 and CDR2 (germline): SNHLY, FYNNEI. The CDR3 sequence is 12 residues long. The CDR3 spells CASSEVNTEAFF. In DNA, the CDR3 is TGTGCCAGCAGTGAAGTTAACACTGAAGCTTTCTTT.

This clonotype has a count of ten or more. The V gene is TRBV2, the J gene TRBJ2-3; maybe TRBD1 (5 bases). This CDR3 contains 14 residues. V was shortened by 6 bases and J by 2 bases, with 12 bases between the two germline ends. Germline CDR1 and CDR2: SNHLY and FYNNEI. The chain's CDR3 is CASRQETNTDTQYF. For the CDR3, the DNA is TGTGCCAGCAGACAGGAGACCAACACAGATACGCAGTATTTT. Combining the CDR3 with reference TRBV2 and TRBJ2-3 gives the whole variable domain EPEVTQTPSHQVTQMGQEVILRCVPISNHLYFYWYRQILGQKVEFLVSFYNNEISEKSEIFDDQFSVERPDGSNFTLKIRSTKLEDSAMYFCASRQETNTDTQYFGPGTRLTVL.

The J gene is TRBJ1-3, the V gene TRBV20-1; D is uncertain. Germline-derived CDR1 and CDR2 are DFQATT and SNEGSKA (reference sequence). V lost 3 bases to trimming and J lost 2 bases, with 11 bases between them. CDR3 length: 14 residues. The CDR3 reads CSARKDSPGNTIYF. The CDR3 bases are TGCAGTGCTAGGAAGGATTCTCCTGGAAACACCATATATTTT.

The chain links TRBV6-1 to TRBJ2-7; D not certain. CDR1 and CDR2 from the germline V gene are MNHNS and SASEGT. V gave up 7 bases and J gave up 1 base, with 14 bases separating them. This CDR3 is built from 14 residues. In nucleotides, the CDR3 is TGTGCCAGCACCCCCGGTGGCAAGTCCTACGAGCAGTACTTC. The encoded protein is CASTPGGKSYEQYF.

The chain joins TRBV5-1 to TRBJ1-5; D perhaps matches TRBD1 (5 bases). Trimming left V 1 base short and J 3 bases short, with 14 bases between. This CDR3 has 16 amino acids. In germline, CDR1 is SGHRS, CDR2 YFSETQ. The CDR3 loop reads CASSLSVGPNNQPQHF. As DNA, the CDR3 is TGCGCCAGCAGCTTGTCCGTGGGACCCAACAATCAGCCCCAGCATTTT.

This clonotype has ten or more counts. The chain links TRBV5-1 to TRBJ2-3; D might be TRBD2 (7 bases). The germline CDR1 and CDR2 sequences are SGHRS and YFSETQ. The CDR3 covers 15 residues. The V end was cut by 5 bases, the J end by 0 bases, with 13 bases between. CDR3 sequence: CASRQGGGSTDTQYF. The CDR3 bases are TGCGCCAGCAGACAGGGAGGGGGGAGCACAGATACGCAGTATTTT.